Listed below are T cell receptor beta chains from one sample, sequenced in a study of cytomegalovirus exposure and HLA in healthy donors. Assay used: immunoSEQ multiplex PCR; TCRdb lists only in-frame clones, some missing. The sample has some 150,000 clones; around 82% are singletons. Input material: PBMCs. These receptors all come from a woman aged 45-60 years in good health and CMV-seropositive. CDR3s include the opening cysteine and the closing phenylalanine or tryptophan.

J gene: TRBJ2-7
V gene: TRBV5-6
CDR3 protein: CASSPGLGGYEQYF

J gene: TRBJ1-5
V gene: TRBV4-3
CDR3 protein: CASSRDRGHDQPQHF

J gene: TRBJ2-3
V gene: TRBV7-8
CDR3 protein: CASSLTGDTQYF

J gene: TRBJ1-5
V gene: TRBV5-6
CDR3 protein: CASSLGSGGRGNQPQHF

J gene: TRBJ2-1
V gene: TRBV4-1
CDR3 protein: CASSQGPGQKNEQFF

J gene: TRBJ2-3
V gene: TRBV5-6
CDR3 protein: CASSLGMEDTQYF

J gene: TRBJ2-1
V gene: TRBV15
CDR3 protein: CATSRDVGDNNEQFF

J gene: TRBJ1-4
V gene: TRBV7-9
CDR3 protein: CASSLVGGPPEKLFF

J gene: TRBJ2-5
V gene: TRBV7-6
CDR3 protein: CASSASSRTSGETQYF

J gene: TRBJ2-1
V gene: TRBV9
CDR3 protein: CASSVVAGSYNEQFF

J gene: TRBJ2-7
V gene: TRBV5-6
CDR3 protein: CASGPWGGLLGVEEQYF

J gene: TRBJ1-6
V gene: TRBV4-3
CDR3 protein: CASSQGPGLGEDSPLHF

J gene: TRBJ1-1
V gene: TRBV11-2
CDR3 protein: CASQKSGGSFSEAFF

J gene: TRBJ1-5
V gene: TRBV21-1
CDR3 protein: CASHTGGRSQPQHF

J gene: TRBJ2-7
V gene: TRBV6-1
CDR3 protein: CASSERGGGAYEQYF